Sequencing of this TCR beta chain was carried out in a study of blood T cell repertoires in COVID-19. At the level of the study: Specimens from acute and convalescent COVID-19 originated in the United States, Italy and Spain.

The CDR3 has 14 residues. The J segment lost 6 bases and the V segment lost 2 bases, leaving 6 bases of the junction unmatched. Germline loops: CDR1 SGHRS, CDR2 YFSETQ. Methods used by the authors: Estimates of nucleated cell counts were drawn from the amplification of reference gene primers. Data came from immunoSEQ multiplex PCR; TCRdb stores just in-frame clones and leaves some out. The DNA gave D and trimming, while V, J and clone size come from that table. The sample consists of 110,000 to 150,000 clones, just under 80% of them appearing once. Sequences were obtained from peripheral blood. The receptor was derived from a woman aged 60-75 years with acute or convalescent COVID-19. The V and J genes are TRBV5-1 and TRBJ1-2; 8 bases map to TRBD1. The CDR3 spells CASSLTGTGHGYTF. CDR3 nucleotide sequence: TGCGCCAGCAGCTTAACCGGGACAGGACATGGCTACACCTTC.